The 16 T cell receptor beta chains presented below share a single source sample, sequenced in a study of blood T cells in healthy people across ages. Then a second PCR, running roughly 7 to 11 cycles, was carried out with a sample-barcoded 5' primer and a J-beta primer mix. TCRdb reprocessed the 5' RACE reads with MiXCR, giving one entry per CDR3 protein. The table shows 950,000 to 1,200,000 distinct CDR3 sequences, with around two fifths occurring only once. Input material: blood. These receptors were taken from a man aged 18 to 29 in good health.

This clonotype was observed a few times. The chain joins TRBV20-1 to TRBJ1-6; 7 bases are a match to TRBD1. This CDR3 has 13 amino acids. Germline CDR1 reads DFQATT; CDR2 reads SNEGSKA (reference sequence). Trimming took 7 bases from V and 6 from J; bases not matched to a gene: 6. The CDR3 DNA follows: TGCAGTGTAAAGGGACAGCCTAATTCACCCCTCCACTTT. Its protein product is CSVKGQPNSPLHF.

This rearrangement joins TRBV6-6 to TRBJ1-2, with TRBD1 as a possible D gene (5 bases). Trimming took off 6 bases at V and 7 bases at J, with 21 bases between the two ends. Germline CDR1 and CDR2: MNHNY and SVGAGI (reference sequence). The CDR3 length is 15 residues. CDR3 DNA sequence: TGTGCCAGCAGCCTTCCTGACAGATTACGGCCTGGCTACACCTTC. Translated, it gives CASSLPDRLRPGYTF.

The V and J genes are TRBV6-2 or TRBV6-3 and TRBJ1-3; D ambiguous. Germline V gene lookup returns CDR1 MNHEY and CDR2 SVGEGT. CDR3 length: 15 amino acids. The V end lost 5 bases, the J end lost 0 bases, and 11 bases lay between the germline ends. CDR3 sequence reads: CASSTRRLSGNTIYF. CDR3 in DNA: TGTGCCAGCAGTACCCGACGGCTCTCTGGAAACACCATATATTTT.

CDR3 amino acids: CASSQVEVPGRAFF. The CDR3 region has the DNA TGTGCCAGCAGCCAAGTTGAAGTACCCGGCCGAGCTTTCTTT. The rearrangement links TRBV14 to TRBJ1-1; D unresolved. V lost 1 base to trimming and J lost 10 bases, with 16 bases between them. This CDR3 comprises 14 residues. Germline CDR1 is SGHDN and CDR2 is FVKESK.

This clonotype was counted at least ten times. The chain is built from TRBV5-1 and TRBJ2-4; possible D gene TRBD2, 5 bases. Germline V gives CDR1 SGHRS, CDR2 YFSETQ. CDR3 length: 14 residues. Deletions cut 4 bases from V and 0 bases from J, with 8 bases between. The CDR3 is CASSSGLAKNIQYF. DNA for the CDR3: TGCGCCAGCAGCAGCGGACTAGCCAAAAACATTCAGTACTTC.

As concerns this clonotype: A junction boundary mismatches the germline segment, possibly from a read error. This rearrangement joins TRBV5-1 to TRBJ2-7; D is uncertain. The CDR3 consists of 14 residues. Germline values: CDR1 SGHRS, CDR2 YFSETQ. Here the CDR3 reads CARSLALHEDEQYF. The CDR3 DNA reads as TGCGCCAGAAGCTTGGCTCTCCATGAGGACGAGCAGTACTTC.

The chain combines TRBV7-8 with TRBJ2-3; weak D call: TRBD2 (5 bases). Germline CDR1 and CDR2: SGHVS and FQNEAQ. Deletions cut 7 bases from V and 0 bases from J, with 11 bases between. The CDR3 is made up of 14 amino acids. The chain's CDR3 is CASTASGSTDTQYF. CDR3 coding DNA: TGTGCCAGCACCGCCAGCGGTAGCACAGATACGCAGTATTTT.

This chain links TRBV12-3 or TRBV12-4 with TRBJ1-4; no reliable D call. V was trimmed by 2 bases and J by 6 bases, leaving 4 bases between them. The CDR3 totals 12 residues. The CDR3, as DNA: TGTGCCAGCAGTTTAAAGGATGAAAAACTGTTTTTT. Its translation: CASSLKDEKLFF.

The chain has TRBV12-3 or TRBV12-4 and TRBJ1-4; 11 nucleotides align to TRBD1. The CDR3 covers 14 residues. The V and J ends lost 8 bases and 10 bases, in that order; junction bases with no gene match: 9. CDR3 in amino acids: CASALDRGHGKLFF. The CDR3 nucleotides read TGTGCCAGCGCCCTGGACAGGGGGCACGGAAAACTGTTTTTT.

V gene TRBV28 combines with J gene TRBJ1-2, with 8 bases lining up with TRBD1. Per the germline V gene, CDR1 is MDHEN and CDR2 is SYDVKM. This CDR3 is 15 amino acids long. V shed 5 bases, J shed 4 bases, and the junction held 9 bases outside the gene matches. In DNA form, the CDR3 reads TGTGCCAGCAGTGATACAGGGGGTTTGGGCTATGGCTACACCTTC. Its protein is CASSDTGGLGYGYTF.

This clonotype showed up just a few times. J is TRBJ1-5 and V is TRBV25-1; D not certain. This CDR3 spans 15 amino acids. Trimming left V 6 bases short and J 0 bases short, with 12 bases between. Per germline, CDR1 MGHDK and CDR2 SYGVNS. CDR3 in amino acids: CASRTDGDSNQPQHF. The CDR3 DNA reads TGTGCCAGCAGGACCGATGGGGATAGCAATCAGCCCCAGCATTTT.

A word on this clonotype: At one end, the junction sequence differs from germline, possibly due to a read error. The CDR3: CAWSRASNNEQFF. The CDR3 DNA reads as TGTGCCTGGAGTCGGGCCTCCAACAATGAGCAGTTCTTC. The chain couples TRBV30 to TRBJ2-1; no firm D call. CDR1 and CDR2 (germline): GTSNPN, SVGIG (reference sequence). The CDR3 consists of 13 residues.

This clonotype was seen only a few times. The chain links TRBV20-1 to TRBJ1-1, with TRBD1 as a possible D gene (6 bases). Germline V CDR1 and CDR2: DFQATT, SNEGSKA (reference sequence). Trimming stripped 6 bases from V and 3 bases from J, with 14 bases between. The CDR3 extends over 13 amino acids. The CDR3 protein is CSARWGADTEAFF. The CDR3 nucleotides read TGCAGTGCCCGTTGGGGGGCAGACACTGAAGCTTTCTTT.

This clonotype appeared a few times. The J gene is TRBJ1-2, the V gene TRBV28; tentative D call: TRBD1 (5 bases). This CDR3 is built from 17 residues. The germline gives CDR1 MDHEN, CDR2 SYDVKM. Trimming stripped 6 bases from V and 4 bases from J, with 24 bases between. CDR3 sequence (DNA): TGTGCCAGCAGCCCCCATAGGGGCCTCGCCTCCCTCTATGGCTACACCTTC. The encoded protein is CASSPHRGLASLYGYTF.

In its sample, this clonotype was seen a few times. The CDR3 region is CASSERTRGGDEQFF. The CDR3 bases are TGTGCCAGCAGTGAAAGGACTAGGGGTGGGGATGAGCAGTTCTTC. The chain couples TRBV2 to TRBJ2-1, with 7 nucleotides matching TRBD2. CDR3 length: 15 residues. Germline V gene data show CDR1 as SNHLY and CDR2 as FYNNEI. Unmatched junction bases numbered 9, after V lost 2 bases and J lost 8 bases.

This clonotype has only a few counts. Mismatch with germline at one junction end may stem from a read error. The chain uses TRBV4-1 and TRBJ1-5; a possible D gene is TRBD1 (5 bases). This CDR3 has 17 residues. Germline loops: CDR1 MGHRA, CDR2 YSYEKL. CDR3 sequence reads: CASSQDGDPIPNRPQHF. As DNA, the CDR3 is TGCGCCAGCAGCCAAGATGGGGACCCGATTCCAAATCGGCCCCAGCATTTT.